The 5 T cell receptor beta chains presented below share a single source sample, sequenced in a study of T cells after yellow fever vaccination. From the 5' RACE reads, TCRdb called clonotypes with MiXCR, one entry per CDR3 protein. Found here are about 350,000 distinct CDR3 sequences, around an eighth of them singletons; the top ten hold roughly 3%. The sequencing here drew on CD4+ T cells sorted from PBMCs, taken 15 days after the yellow fever booster vaccination. The receptors come from a man between 18 and 35 years old who received the YFV17D yellow fever vaccine.

This clonotype was picked up many times. The V gene is TRBV7-8, the J gene TRBJ2-6, with TRBD2 identical over 11 bases. Germline CDR1 is SGHVS and CDR2 is FQNEAQ. With 3 bases clipped from V and 0 bases from J, the junction kept 7 bases outside the gene matches. CDR3 size: 19 residues. Here the CDR3 DNA reads TGTGCCAGCAGCTTCGCCCGACTAGCGGGGCTCTCTGGGGCCAACGTCCTGACTTTC. Translating it yields CASSFARLAGLSGANVLTF. The whole variable domain, filled in from reference TRBV7-8 and TRBJ2-6, reads GAGVSQSPRYKVAKRGQDVALRCDPISGHVSLFWYQQALGQGPEFLTYFQNEAQLDKSGLPSDRFFAERPEGSVSTLKIQRTQQEDSAVYLCASSFARLAGLSGANVLTFGAGSRLTVL.

This clonotype has more than one count but fewer than ten. CDR3 in amino acids: CASSGQGAFGSPLHF. The CDR3 nucleotides read TGTGCCAGCAGCGGACAGGGGGCCTTCGGTTCACCCCTCCACTTT. The rearrangement joins TRBV9 to TRBJ1-6, with 10 bases fitting TRBD1. Germline V gene lookup returns CDR1 SGDLS and CDR2 YYNGEE. This CDR3 is built from 15 residues. The ends lost 3 bases at V and 9 bases at J; junction bases unmatched: 6.

The chain has TRBV6-2 or TRBV6-3 and TRBJ2-3; D may match TRBD1 or TRBD2 (6 bases each). CDR1 and CDR2 (germline): MNHEY, SVGEGT. The CDR3 sequence is 15 residues long. Between the trimmed V and J ends, which lost 0 bases and 1 base, there was a span of 8 bases. DNA of the CDR3: TGTGCCAGCAGTTACTCTCGGGGGCGCACAGATACGCAGTATTTT. Amino acids: CASSYSRGRTDTQYF.

V and J are TRBV20-1 and TRBJ2-3, with a weak D call TRBD2 (5 bases). From germline, CDR1 is DFQATT and CDR2 SNEGSKA (reference sequence). This CDR3 has 16 residues. Trimming removed 0 bases from V and 1 base from J, with 14 bases in between. The CDR3 bases are TGCAGTGCTAGAGAACGGGGTCTAGACGGCACAGATACGCAGTATTTT. Protein product: CSARERGLDGTDTQYF.

This clonotype came up a few times. The chain is built from TRBV4-2 and TRBJ2-3; 9 bases match TRBD1. CDR3 length: 15 amino acids. The ends lost 4 bases at V and 3 bases at J; junction bases unmatched: 5. Germline-derived CDR1 and CDR2 are LGHNA and YNFKEQ. The CDR3 nucleotides read TGTGCCAGCAGCCCGGGACAGGGTGTGACAGATACGCAGTATTTT. This sequence encodes CASSPGQGVTDTQYF.